Below, 11 T cell receptor beta chains from the same sample are listed, as sequenced in a study of response to subunit inactivated influenza vaccine. MiXCR was run by TCRdb on the RT-PCR reads, yielding one entry per CDR3 protein. The data show about 520,000 distinct CDR3 sequences, around 25% seen once. This specimen consisted of CD4+ T cells sorted from PBMCs, obtained about 5 days after vaccination. The receptors were sampled from a man between 50 and 59 years old who received an inactivated influenza vaccine.

This chain joins TRBV7-2 and TRBJ2-1, with TRBD1 as a possible D gene (5 bases). The CDR3 consists of 15 residues. Trimming stripped 1 base from V and 8 bases from J, with 15 bases between. The germline V gene encodes CDR1 SGHTA and CDR2 FQGNSA. The CDR3 spells CASSLGAREIDEQFF. In DNA form, the CDR3 reads TGTGCCAGCAGCTTAGGGGCCAGGGAAATCGATGAGCAGTTCTTC.

This sequence joins TRBV5-1 and TRBJ2-1, with D possibly being TRBD1 (5 bases). The CDR3 contains 16 residues. Looked up from germline, CDR1 is SGHRS and CDR2 is YFSETQ. V was clipped by 0 bases and J by 9 bases, with 19 bases between them. This CDR3 reads CASSLEVRALTVEQFF. The CDR3 region has the DNA TGCGCCAGCAGCTTGGAAGTCAGGGCCCTGACAGTTGAGCAGTTCTTC.

The chain has TRBV11-2 and TRBJ1-2, with 8 bases aligning to TRBD1. J lost 5 bases, V lost 5 bases, and 7 bases had no gene match. The germline gives CDR1 SGHAT, CDR2 FQNNGV. The CDR3 loop spans 14 amino acids. In DNA form, the CDR3 reads TGTGCCAGCAGCCGGGACAGGAATCGATATGGCTACACCTTC. This codes for CASSRDRNRYGYTF. The full variable domain, rest sourced from reference TRBV11-2 and TRBJ1-2, is EAGVAQSPRYKIIEKRQSVAFWCNPISGHATLYWYQQILGQGPKLLIQFQNNGVVDDSQLPKDRFSAERLKGVDSTLKIQPAKLEDSAVYLCASSRDRNRYGYTFGSGTRLTVV.

The CDR3 spells CSATAFSNQPQHF. The CDR3 region has the DNA TGCAGTGCTACGGCCTTTAGCAATCAGCCCCAGCATTTT. The chain employs TRBV20-1 and TRBJ1-5; D gene uncertain. The germline CDR1 and CDR2 sequences are DFQATT and SNEGSKA (reference sequence). V was pared by 4 bases and J by 0 bases, with 7 bases between. CDR3 size: 13 residues.

The chain recombines TRBV20-1 with TRBJ2-1; 16 bases map to TRBD2. The CDR3 covers 19 residues. The germline V gene has CDR1 DFQATT and CDR2 SNEGSKA (reference sequence). The V and J ends lost 5 bases and 0 bases, in that order; junction bases with no gene match: 10. The CDR3 nucleotides are TGCAGTGCTGGTCCGGGACTAGCGGGGGGGTTGCGCTCCTACAATGAGCAGTTCTTC. Translation: CSAGPGLAGGLRSYNEQFF.

The J gene is TRBJ2-1, the V gene TRBV7-2; 8 bases are a match to TRBD1. V shed 4 bases, J shed 4 bases, and the junction held 9 bases outside the gene matches. The germline gives CDR1 SGHTA, CDR2 FQGNSA. CDR3 length equals 16 residues. The CDR3 region has the DNA TGTGCCAGCAGCTCCCGGAGGACAGGGCCTTACAATGAGCAGTTCTTC. Encoded protein: CASSSRRTGPYNEQFF.

The chain uses TRBV29-1 and TRBJ1-1, with 9 bases lining up with TRBD1. Germline CDR1 SQVTM, CDR2 ANQGSEA. Trimming at V came to 5 bases and at J to 1 base, leaving 11 bases not matched to a gene. The CDR3 has 16 residues. CDR3 in DNA: TGCAGCGTTTCTGGACAGGGGTCCGATTCGAACACTGAAGCTTTCTTT. It specifies CSVSGQGSDSNTEAFF.

This clonotype was seen more than once but under ten times. The chain is built from TRBV18 and TRBJ2-1; 9 positions agree with TRBD1. Germline V gives CDR1 KGHSH, CDR2 LQKENI. This CDR3 has 16 amino acids. V lost 5 bases to trimming and J lost 10 bases; unmatched junction nucleotides: 15. The CDR3 DNA reads TGTGCCAGCTCATCGGCATGGGACAGGGTCATTGGGGAGCAGTTCTTC. Translating it yields CASSSAWDRVIGEQFF.

This clonotype was counted a few times. This sequence joins TRBV24-1 and TRBJ1-5, with no clear D. CDR3 length equals 13 residues. Looked up from germline, CDR1 is KGHDR and CDR2 is SFDVKD. Between the trimmed V and J ends, which lost 4 bases and 12 bases, there was a span of 15 bases. CDR3 in amino acids: CATSDRGSSRQHF. Here the CDR3 DNA reads TGTGCCACCAGTGACCGAGGGTCGTCTCGCCAGCATTTT.

The rearrangement uses TRBV18 and TRBJ2-7, with 7 bases aligning to TRBD2. The junction had 3 bases not matched to a gene; V was cut back by 5 bases and J by 2 bases. CDR1 and CDR2 (germline): KGHSH, LQKENI. The CDR3 has 13 amino acids. CDR3 protein: CASSSGGPYEQYF. Here the CDR3 DNA reads TGTGCCAGCTCATCGGGAGGACCCTACGAGCAGTACTTC. Full variable domain (remainder filled in from reference TRBV18 and TRBJ2-7): NAGVMQNPRHLVRRRGQEARLRCSPMKGHSHVYWYRQLPEEGLKFMVYLQKENIIDESGMPKERFSAEFPKEGPSILRIQQVVRGDSAAYFCASSSGGPYEQYFGPGTRLTVT.

There are a few counts of this clonotype. The chain is built from TRBV12-3 or TRBV12-4 and TRBJ2-2; no clear D. The CDR3 has 14 residues. V was trimmed by 5 bases and J by 4 bases, leaving 11 bases between them. The CDR3 sequence: CASSPRASTGELFF. The CDR3 region has the DNA TGTGCCAGCAGTCCTCGGGCCTCCACCGGGGAGCTGTTTTTT.